One and the same sample provided the 15 T cell receptor beta chains below, sequenced in a study of blood T cell repertoires in COVID-19. Clones were read by immunoSEQ multiplex PCR, and TCRdb kept only the in-frame ones, dropping some. This sample has under 45,000 clones, with 85% found just once. The sample consisted of peripheral blood. These receptors all stem from a human donor in a cohort sampled during active COVID-19.

This clone was counted between two and nine times. As DNA, the CDR3 is TGTGCCACGCAGATCTACCCGAATCGGGATCAGCCCCAGCATTTT. As protein: CATQIYPNRDQPQHF. The chain is built from TRBV27 and TRBJ1-5; D remains ambiguous. CDR3 size: 15 residues. The germline V gene encodes CDR1 MNHEY and CDR2 SMNVEV (reference sequence). The V gene lost 10 bases and the J gene lost 5 bases, with 21 bases spanning the gap.

CDR3 amino acids: CASSRTGFSTDTQYF. CDR3 DNA: TGTGCCAGCAGCCGGACAGGGTTTAGCACAGATACGCAGTATTTT. The gene calls are TRBV7-9 and TRBJ2-3; 8 bases agree with TRBD1. Trimming took 5 bases from V and 0 from J; bases not matched to a gene: 4. The CDR3 sequence is 15 residues long. Per the germline V gene, CDR1 is SEHNR and CDR2 is FQNEAQ (reference sequence).

The J gene is TRBJ2-7, the V gene TRBV2; 7 bases are a match to TRBD2. Germline V gives CDR1 SNHLY, CDR2 FYNNEI. The V gene end was trimmed by 6 bases and the J gene end by 2 bases; junction bases not matched to a gene: 16. CDR3 length equals 17 residues. The CDR3: CASSSPGRGGSPYEQYF. CDR3 coding DNA: TGTGCCAGCAGCTCCCCGGGCCGGGGAGGGTCCCCCTACGAGCAGTACTTC.

The chain carries TRBV19 and TRBJ2-3, with TRBD2 identical over 8 bases. V trimming: 6 bases; J trimming: 3 bases; junction bases outside the gene matches: 2. Germline V gene sequence: CDR1 LNHDA, CDR2 SQIVND (reference sequence). The CDR3 spans 13 residues. The CDR3 loop is CASRRGATDTQYF. CDR3 DNA: TGTGCCAGTAGGCGGGGGGCAACAGATACGCAGTATTTT.

The V call is TRBV6-1, the J call TRBJ1-3; D remains unclear. The germline gives CDR1 MNHNS, CDR2 SASEGT. This CDR3 comprises 15 residues. Trimming cost V 1 base and J 2 bases, with 9 bases left between them. This CDR3 is CASSEGGTTGNTIYF. In nucleotides, the CDR3 is TGTGCCAGCAGTGAAGGAGGAACTACTGGAAACACCATATATTTT.

A single count supports this clone. This sequence joins TRBV18 and TRBJ2-3; TRBD1 matches 8 bases. Germline V CDR1 and CDR2: KGHSH, LQKENI. Trimming took 2 bases from V and 5 from J; bases not matched to a gene: 0. The CDR3 runs 13 residues. CDR3 DNA sequence: TGTGCCAGCTCACCAGACAGGGGAGATACGCAGTATTTT. It translates to CASSPDRGDTQYF.

The chain uses TRBV6-2 or TRBV6-3 and TRBJ2-2; the D gene is possibly TRBD1 (5 bases). This CDR3 is 13 amino acids long. Germline values: CDR1 MNHEY, CDR2 SVGEGT. V lost 5 bases and J lost 8, with 12 bases in between. CDR3 loop: CASSQQVRGELFF. The CDR3 DNA follows: TGTGCCAGCAGTCAACAGGTTCGGGGGGAGCTGTTTTTT.

The chain employs TRBV5-1 and TRBJ2-1; 8 nucleotides agree with TRBD1. The CDR3 is 12 amino acids. V dropped 3 bases and J dropped 12; count of bases not matched to a gene: 5. CDR1 SGHRS and CDR2 YFSETQ come from the germline V gene. CDR3 nucleotide sequence: TGCGCCAGCAGCTGGACAGGGTCCGGGCAGTTCTTC. This translates into CASSWTGSGQFF.

This clone was picked up a small number of times. The rearrangement uses TRBV7-9 and TRBJ1-5; D not certain. The CDR3 runs to 14 residues. The germline gives CDR1 SEHNR, CDR2 FQNEAQ (reference sequence). The V end was cut by 4 bases, the J end by 7 bases, with 14 bases between. The DNA for the CDR3 is TGTGCCAGCAGCTCCCGCGAGGGTGTGCAGCCCCAGCATTTT. It codes for CASSSREGVQPQHF.

The chain is built from TRBV6-2 or TRBV6-3 and TRBJ2-3; 10 bases map to TRBD2. CDR3 length equals 15 residues. The V segment lost 6 bases and the J segment 0 bases; nucleotides outside the gene matches: 3. Germline V gives CDR1 MNHEY, CDR2 SVGEGT. The CDR3 DNA reads as TGTGCCAGCAGCCCGGGACTAGCGAGCACAGATACGCAGTATTTT. Protein product: CASSPGLASTDTQYF.

The chain combines TRBV30 with TRBJ1-4; 8 positions match TRBD1. Germline V CDR1 and CDR2: GTSNPN, SVGIG (reference sequence). V lost 3 bases to trimming and J lost 5 bases; unmatched junction nucleotides: 11. The CDR3 totals 16 residues. In nucleotides, the CDR3 is TGTGCCTGGAGGAGTGCTGGCAGGGGGCCGAATGAAAAACTGTTTTTT. Translated: CAWRSAGRGPNEKLFF.

This sequence joins TRBV10-3 and TRBJ2-3, with D perhaps TRBD2 (5 bases). The germline CDR1 and CDR2 sequences are ENHRY and SYGVKD. The CDR3 extends over 15 amino acids. Trimming shortened V by 3 bases and J by 7 bases, and 17 bases separated the two germline ends. The CDR3 region is CAISEPSRTPNTQYF. The CDR3, as DNA: TGTGCCATCAGTGAACCTAGCAGGACCCCCAATACGCAGTATTTT.

The chain combines TRBV7-2 with TRBJ1-6; 9 bases fit TRBD1. Germline V gene sequence: CDR1 SGHTA, CDR2 FQGNSA. The CDR3 loop spans 16 amino acids. Germline trimming cut 0 bases from V and 6 bases from J; bases unmatched to any gene: 3. CDR3 sequence (DNA): TGTGCCAGCAGCTTAGCCGGGACAGGGAGTAATTCACCCCTCCACTTT. It translates to CASSLAGTGSNSPLHF. Filled out from reference TRBV7-2 and TRBJ1-6, the complete variable domain reads GAGVSQSPSNKVTEKGKDVELRCDPISGHTALYWYRQSLGQGLEFLIYFQGNSAPDKSGLPSDRFSAERTGGSVSTLTIQRTQQEDSAVYLCASSLAGTGSNSPLHFGNGTRLTVT.

This sequence joins TRBV7-2 and TRBJ1-3; D remains unclear. V was pared by 5 bases and J by 3 bases, with 14 bases between. CDR3 length equals 15 residues. Germline V CDR1 and CDR2: SGHTA, FQGNSA. DNA for the CDR3: TGTGCCAGCAGCCCCCTTGCTGGTAGTGGAAACACCATATATTTT. Translated, it gives CASSPLAGSGNTIYF. The variable domain in full, with the rest retrieved from reference TRBV7-2 and TRBJ1-3, is GAGVSQSPSNKVTEKGKDVELRCDPISGHTALYWYRQSLGQGLEFLIYFQGNSAPDKSGLPSDRFSAERTGGSVSTLTIQRTQQEDSAVYLCASSPLAGSGNTIYFGEGSWLTVV.

This rearrangement joins TRBV24-1 to TRBJ1-1, with 7 bases aligning to TRBD1. The CDR3 totals 12 residues. The trim removed 5 bases at V and 6 bases at J, leaving 2 bases unmatched. Germline CDR1 is KGHDR and CDR2 is SFDVKD. The CDR3 sequence is CATSGQGPEAFF. The CDR3 coding sequence is TGTGCCACCAGTGGACAGGGACCTGAAGCTTTCTTT.